This entry concerns a single TCR beta chain. Antigen unknown. Among the donors, all were Caucasian adults who lived in Nashville, Tennessee. The data originate from a study of shared clonotypes between healthy human individuals. The V and J ends lost 8 bases and 11 bases respectively, with 16 bases between them. CDR1 SGHTA and CDR2 FQGNSA come from the germline V gene. The CDR3 is made up of 12 amino acids. Repertoires were generated with immunoSEQ multiplex PCR, while TCRdb's copy carries only in-frame clones and drops some. The sample carries more than 2 million clones, 85% to 95% recorded once. Whole-study findings and limits: Generation probability values for non-shared clonotypes were lower than those for clonotypes shared by all four donors. Among donors, the sharing of clonotypes was expected to be influenced by sequencing depth. Naive subsets, compared against memory subsets, generally had larger estimated richness values.

This TCR was recovered from a man younger than 35 in good health. Input material: naive CD4+ T cells sorted from blood. Subset defined: CD45RA+ positively selected. V is TRBV7-2 and J is TRBJ1-5; D not resolved. CDR3 DNA sequence: TGTGCCAGCGCGGACGGGCTCGGGACCCAGCATTTT. It codes for CASADGLGTQHF.